This paragraph reports one TCR beta chain. This sample was included in a study of shared clonotypes between healthy human individuals. TCRdb keeps only in-frame clones here, not all; method: immunoSEQ multiplex PCR. The table records hundreds of thousands of clones, about 85% of them present only once. There are 12 residues in the CDR3. Germline CDR1 reads SGHTA; CDR2 reads FQGNSA. V gave up 5 bases and J gave up 8 bases, with 12 bases separating them. Material: PBMCs. The gene calls are TRBV7-2 and TRBJ2-5; no firm D call. This receptor was obtained from a woman aged 40 to 50 in good health. Some clones in this sample may be carry-over from other donors' samples. This CDR3 is CASSVGDLTQYF. CDR3 DNA sequence: TGTGCCAGCAGCGTAGGAGACCTAACCCAGTACTTC.